The sample holds one count of the clone carrying this TCR beta chain. Assignments of participants to cohorts depended upon their own reported clinical history. CDR1 is LNHDA, CDR2 SQIVND, per germline (reference sequence). The ends lost 5 bases at V and 6 bases at J; junction bases unmatched: 14. The CDR3 is 17 amino acids. Using immunoSEQ multiplex PCR, the repertoire was profiled, and TCRdb retains in-frame clones only, with some absent. The sample shows 280,000 or so clones, less than 85% of them seen only once. The data belong to a study of blood T cell repertoires in COVID-19. In the study overall: Acute and convalescent COVID-19 samples came from the United States, Italy and Spain. Sources were T cells, B-cell-depleted T cells, or PBMCs; the material itself was cDNA or gDNA.

The specimen was PBMCs or T cells enriched from blood (not recorded which). The sequence was obtained from a woman aged 45 to 65 who had recovered from COVID-19. The chain recombines TRBV19 with TRBJ2-1; 9 bases are shared with TRBD2. The CDR3 DNA reads as TGTGCCAGTAGTTTGAAGATTGCGGGAGGGCCCGCCAATGAGCAGTTCTTC. Translating gives CASSLKIAGGPANEQFF.